This T cell receptor beta chain derives from a study of cytomegalovirus exposure and HLA in healthy donors. Study findings and constraints: Specificity of three CMV-associated chains for CMV antigens was verified in vitro.

PCR used 60 Vbeta primers and 13 Jbeta primers. Repertoires were generated with immunoSEQ multiplex PCR, while TCRdb's copy carries only in-frame clones and drops some. The repertoire holds roughly 160,000 clones, with 75% as singletons. Remarks on this clone: Its antigen is not known.

The TCR comes from a female donor in good health and CMV-seronegative. Sequencing was done on a sample of PBMCs.

CDR3 nucleotide sequence: TGTGCCAGCAGGATAGAAGTCATCAATGAGCAGTTCTTC. This encodes CASRIEVINEQFF. This sequence joins TRBV2 and TRBJ2-1; D unresolved. Germline CDR1 is SNHLY and CDR2 is FYNNEI. V was clipped by 6 bases and J by 6 bases, with 12 bases between them. The CDR3 extends over 13 amino acids.